The TCR beta chain described here comes from a study of blood T cell repertoires in COVID-19. At the level of the study: Nucleic acid was either cDNA or gDNA, and it came from T cells, B-cell-depleted T cells, or PBMCs.

Germline V lookup: CDR1 LNHDA, CDR2 SQIVND (reference sequence). V lost 10 bases to trimming and J lost 8 bases, with 18 bases between them. The CDR3 totals 13 residues. As handled by the study authors: Amplification of reference gene primers was used by the study to estimate nucleated cell counts. Repertoires were generated with immunoSEQ multiplex PCR, while TCRdb's copy carries only in-frame clones and drops some. Clonal size and the V and J genes are those of that table, whereas D and trimming came from the DNA. This table has about 35,000 clones, about 89% appearing once. This chain joins TRBV19 and TRBJ2-4, with a weak D call TRBD1 (6 bases). The clonotype originates from a man at least 80 years old with active COVID-19. Specimen: peripheral blood. This CDR3 reads CATRRAGVDIQYF. CDR3 in DNA: TGTGCCACCCGGCGGGCAGGGGTGGACATTCAGTACTTC.